Detailed here is one TCR beta chain. The antigen is unknown. A junction boundary mismatches the germline segment, possibly from a read error. Time point meaning: after preoperative PTX-NDP chemotherapy. Preoperative chemotherapy with paclitaxel-nedaplatin was given to patients before surgery. Each CDR3 protein gets one entry after TCRdb re-called the PCR reads with MiXCR. This table has 34,000 or so distinct CDR3 sequences, 40% to 60% appearing once. This sample was included in a study of esophageal squamous cell carcinoma under preoperative chemotherapy. Notes on the study in general: After treatment, tumor-infiltrating lymphocytes seemed to come partly from incoming peripheral T cells, not only local changes. Chemotherapy was followed by significantly higher TCR diversity in peripheral T cells only, not tumor-infiltrating lymphocytes. Paclitaxel-nedaplatin therapy caused immediate, substantial clonotype frequency changes.

The CDR3 covers 16 residues. The germline gives CDR1 SGHVS, CDR2 FQNEAQ. The chain carries TRBV7-8 and TRBJ2-3; 7 positions agree with TRBD1. This material was acquired from a patient given preoperative chemotherapy. The sequence came from a human donor with esophageal squamous cell carcinoma. The donor label of this sample is uncertain. In DNA form, the CDR3 reads TGTGCCAGCAGGGACCTAGGGGGCGGGCCCCATGATACCCAGTACTTT. The encoded protein is CASRDLGGGPHDTQYF.